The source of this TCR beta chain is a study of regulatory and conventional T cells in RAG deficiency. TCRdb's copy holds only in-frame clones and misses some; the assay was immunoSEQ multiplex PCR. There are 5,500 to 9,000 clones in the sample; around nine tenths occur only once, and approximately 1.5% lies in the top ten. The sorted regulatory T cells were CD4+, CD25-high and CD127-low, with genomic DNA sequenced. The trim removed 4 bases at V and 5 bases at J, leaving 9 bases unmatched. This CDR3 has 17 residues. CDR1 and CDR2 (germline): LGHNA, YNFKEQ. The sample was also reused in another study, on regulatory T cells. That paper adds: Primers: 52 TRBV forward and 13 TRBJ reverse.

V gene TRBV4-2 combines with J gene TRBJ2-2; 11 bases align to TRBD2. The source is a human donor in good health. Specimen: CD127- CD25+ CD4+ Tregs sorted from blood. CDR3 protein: CASSRVSSGGPTGELFF. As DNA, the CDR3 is TGTGCCAGCAGCCGAGTGTCTAGCGGGGGGCCAACCGGGGAGCTGTTTTTT.